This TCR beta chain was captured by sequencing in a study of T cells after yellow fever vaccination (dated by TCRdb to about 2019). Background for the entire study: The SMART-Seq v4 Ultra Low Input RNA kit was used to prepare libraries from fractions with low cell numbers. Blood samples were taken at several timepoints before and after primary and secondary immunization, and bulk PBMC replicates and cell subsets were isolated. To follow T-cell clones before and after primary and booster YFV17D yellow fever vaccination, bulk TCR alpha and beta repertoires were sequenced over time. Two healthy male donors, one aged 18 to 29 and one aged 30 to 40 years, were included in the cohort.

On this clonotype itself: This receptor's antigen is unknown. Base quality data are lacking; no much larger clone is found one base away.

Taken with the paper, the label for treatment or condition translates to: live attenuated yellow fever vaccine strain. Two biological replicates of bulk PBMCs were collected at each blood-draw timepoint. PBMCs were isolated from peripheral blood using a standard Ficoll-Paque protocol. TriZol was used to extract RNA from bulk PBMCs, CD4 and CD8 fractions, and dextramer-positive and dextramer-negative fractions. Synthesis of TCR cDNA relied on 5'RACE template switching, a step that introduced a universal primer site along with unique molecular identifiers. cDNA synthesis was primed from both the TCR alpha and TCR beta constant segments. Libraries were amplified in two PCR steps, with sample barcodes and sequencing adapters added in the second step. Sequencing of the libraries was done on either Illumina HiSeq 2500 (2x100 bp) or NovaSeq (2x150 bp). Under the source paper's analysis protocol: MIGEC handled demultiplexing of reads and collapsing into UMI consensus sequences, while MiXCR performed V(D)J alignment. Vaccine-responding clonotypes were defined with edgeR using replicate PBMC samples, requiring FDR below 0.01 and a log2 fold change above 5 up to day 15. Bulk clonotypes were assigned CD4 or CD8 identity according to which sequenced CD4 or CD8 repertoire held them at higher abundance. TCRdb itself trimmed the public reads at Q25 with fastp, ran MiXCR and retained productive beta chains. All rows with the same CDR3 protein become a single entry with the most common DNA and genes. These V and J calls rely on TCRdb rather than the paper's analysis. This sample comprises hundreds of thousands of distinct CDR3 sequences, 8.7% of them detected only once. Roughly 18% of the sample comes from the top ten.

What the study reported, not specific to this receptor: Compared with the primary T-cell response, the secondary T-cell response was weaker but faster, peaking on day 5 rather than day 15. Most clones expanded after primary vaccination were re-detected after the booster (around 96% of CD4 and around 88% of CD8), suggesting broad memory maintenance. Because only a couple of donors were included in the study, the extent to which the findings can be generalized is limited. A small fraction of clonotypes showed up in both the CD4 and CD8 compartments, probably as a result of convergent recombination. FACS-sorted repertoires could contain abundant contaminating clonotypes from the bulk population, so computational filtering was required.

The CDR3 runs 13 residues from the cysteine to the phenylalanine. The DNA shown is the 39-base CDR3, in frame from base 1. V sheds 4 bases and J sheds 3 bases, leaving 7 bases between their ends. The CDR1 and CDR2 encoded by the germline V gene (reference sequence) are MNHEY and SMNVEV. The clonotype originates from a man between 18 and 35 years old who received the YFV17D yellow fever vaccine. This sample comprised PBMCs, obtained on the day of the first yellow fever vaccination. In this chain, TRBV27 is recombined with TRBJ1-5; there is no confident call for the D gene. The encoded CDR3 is CASSYGTNQPQHF. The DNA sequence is TGTGCCAGCAGTTACGGAACCAATCAGCCCCAGCATTTT.